This TCR beta chain was obtained from a study of T-cell reconstitution after alpha-beta-depleted transplantation in children. Overall study findings and caveats: It was reported that alpha-beta T cells came from several hundred expanded graft clones (about two months after transplant). Newly generated T cells supplied most T-cell counts and diversity one year post-transplant.

This clonotype was detected only a few times. Its matching antigen is unknown. Trimming removed 6 bases from V and 0 bases from J; junction bases left unmatched: 10. The germline CDR1 and CDR2 sequences are DFQATT and SNEGSKA (reference sequence). CDR3 length: 17 residues. It was with unique molecular identifiers that the TCRbeta library was prepared. TCRdb called the PCR reads again in MiXCR, with one record for every CDR3 protein. The sample includes a few hundred thousand distinct CDR3 sequences, 10% to 15% seen only once; the top ten take around 2%. V gene TRBV20-1 combines with J gene TRBJ1-6; TRBD1 matches at 8 bases. The clonotype comes from a male patient aged 5 to 17 who had a stem cell transplant for acute myeloid leukemia, so the T cells may come from the graft donor. This sample comprised PBMCs, mostly from graft donor cells, obtained 360 days after TCRalphabeta/CD19-depleted stem cell transplant. The CDR3 loop reads CSAHRDRRSSYNSPLHF. Written as DNA, the CDR3 is TGCAGTGCCCACCGGGACAGGAGGAGCTCCTATAATTCACCCCTCCACTTT.